The rows below give T cell receptor beta chains drawn from one sample of a study of early T cells in non-severe SARS-CoV-2 infection. TCRdb recomputed calls from the 5' RACE reads with MiXCR, one row per CDR3 protein. The sample lists approximately 52,000 distinct CDR3 sequences, 7.5% to 9.5% occurring once. Source material: whole blood. These receptors all stem from an adult who was a healthcare worker with PCR-confirmed SARS-CoV-2 infection or an uninfected control (not recorded which). The CDR3 runs from the conserved cysteine through the conserved F or W. The D gene is left open where the match is weak. Only some rows state a clone size, as once, few, many or a class for expanded clones.

D,size,V,J,CDR3,DNA
TRBD1,-,TRBV11-3,TRBJ1-5,CANTQDREVGSNQPQHF,TGTGCCAACACTCAGGACAGGGAGGTGGGCAGCAATCAGCCCCAGCATTTT
-,few,TRBV12-5,TRBJ1-6,CASGFGQSDNSPLHF,TGTGCTAGTGGTTTCGGACAGAGCGATAATTCACCCCTCCACTTT
TRBD2,few,TRBV15,TRBJ2-1,CATSRVTTSGYNEQFF,TGTGCCACCAGCAGAGTTACGACTAGCGGATACAATGAGCAGTTCTTC
-,-,TRBV5-1,TRBJ2-2,CASQRMRNTGELFF,TGCGCCAGCCAAAGGATGAGAAACACCGGGGAGCTGTTTTTT
TRBD2,few,TRBV7-6,TRBJ2-1,CASSSIQTSGGFYEQFF,TGTGCCAGCAGCTCGATCCAGACTAGCGGGGGTTTCTATGAGCAGTTCTTC
-,few,TRBV7-2,TRBJ2-7,CASSLVFSVLSSYEQYF,TGTGCCAGCAGCTTAGTTTTTTCGGTTTTAAGCTCCTACGAGCAGTACTTC
-,-,TRBV20-1,TRBJ1-1,CSARDRGALNTEAFF,TGCAGTGCTAGAGATCGGGGGGCGTTGAACACTGAAGCTTTCTTT
TRBD2,few,TRBV5-1,TRBJ2-3,CASSTGTSGTTDTQYF,TGCGCCAGCAGTACCGGGACTAGCGGTACCACAGATACGCAGTATTTT
TRBD2,few,TRBV12-3/TRBV12-4,TRBJ2-3,CASSLEREYTQYF,TGTGCCAGCAGTTTGGAGCGGGAATATACGCAGTATTTT
TRBD2,few,TRBV7-9,TRBJ2-3,CASNLAGASYGDTQYF,TGTGCCAGCAACTTAGCGGGGGCCTCCTACGGGGATACGCAGTATTTT
TRBD1,many,TRBV4-2,TRBJ2-7,CASSQEVTGIYEQYF,TGTGCCAGCAGCCAAGAGGTGACAGGGATCTACGAGCAGTACTTC
-,-,TRBV5-1,TRBJ2-2,CASSLPGQSAGELFF,TGCGCCAGCAGCTTGCCCGGACAATCCGCCGGGGAGCTGTTTTTT
-,many,TRBV12-3/TRBV12-4,TRBJ1-1,CASSQYRRDTEAFF,TGTGCCAGCAGTCAATATCGACGGGACACTGAAGCTTTCTTT
-,many,TRBV20-1,TRBJ1-5,CSARSPGENQPQHF,TGCAGTGCTAGATCTCCGGGAGAGAATCAGCCCCAGCATTTT
-,few,TRBV7-6,TRBJ2-2,CASSLSRTGSKTGELFF,TGTGCCAGCAGCCTAAGCCGTACCGGGTCGAAAACCGGGGAGCTGTTTTTT
-,-,TRBV7-2,TRBJ2-5,CASSSIADGETQYF,TGTGCCAGCAGCTCCATAGCGGACGGGGAGACCCAGTACTTC
-,-,TRBV5-1,TRBJ2-5,CASSLLAPHIQETQYF,TGCGCCAGCAGCTTGTTGGCACCCCACATCCAAGAGACCCAGTACTTC
-,few,TRBV7-2,TRBJ1-4,CASSSTLGHLGLRLFF,TGTGCCAGCAGCTCCACCCTGGGACACCTAGGGTTGAGACTGTTTTTT
TRBD1,once,TRBV4-1,TRBJ2-2,CASSIRQGFSNTGELFF,TGCGCCAGCAGCATTCGACAGGGGTTTTCGAACACCGGGGAGCTGTTTTTT
-,-,TRBV11-2,TRBJ1-1,CASSFSSTEAFF,TGTGCCAGCAGCTTTAGCAGCACTGAAGCTTTCTTT
-,-,TRBV7-6,TRBJ2-6,CASSSSTGTYSGANVLTF,TGTGCCAGCAGCTCATCGACAGGAACCTACTCTGGGGCCAACGTCCTGACTTTC
-,-,TRBV7-6,TRBJ2-7,CASSLSPSVEQYF,TGTGCCAGCAGCTTAAGTCCCTCTGTTGAGCAGTACTTC
-,few,TRBV28,TRBJ2-2,CASLGGGANTGELFF,TGTGCCAGCCTCGGGGGCGGGGCGAACACCGGGGAGCTGTTTTTT
-,many,TRBV5-1,TRBJ2-1,CASSSQSSYNEQFF,TGCGCCAGCAGCTCTCAAAGCTCCTACAATGAGCAGTTCTTC
-,few,TRBV3-1,TRBJ1-4,CASSMLQGDEKLFF,TGTGCCAGCAGCATGCTACAGGGAGATGAAAAACTGTTTTTT
TRBD1,few,TRBV5-4,TRBJ2-7,CASSSLGQGDYEQYF,TGTGCCAGCAGCTCCCTTGGACAGGGCGATTACGAGCAGTACTTC
TRBD2,many,TRBV18,TRBJ2-7,CASSPRGAYEQYF,TGTGCCAGCTCACCGCGGGGGGCCTACGAGCAGTACTTC
TRBD2,few,TRBV7-2,TRBJ2-2,CASSLVSSGTGDGELFF,TGTGCCAGCAGCTTAGTATCTAGCGGGACCGGGGACGGGGAGCTGTTTTTT
-,-,TRBV7-9,TRBJ2-7,CASSVLDLPSYEQYF,TGTGCCAGCAGCGTCCTCGACCTTCCCTCCTACGAGCAGTACTTC
-,-,TRBV10-3,TRBJ2-5,CAIRRRRGPQETQYF,TGTGCCATACGGAGGAGGCGAGGTCCTCAAGAGACCCAGTACTTC
TRBD1,many,TRBV20-1,TRBJ1-4,CSARDNRGISTNEKLFF,TGCAGTGCTAGAGACAACAGGGGTATCTCGACTAATGAAAAACTGTTTTTT
TRBD2,few,TRBV12-3/TRBV12-4,TRBJ2-3,CASRVAGASTDTQYF,TGTGCCAGCAGAGTAGCGGGAGCCAGCACAGATACGCAGTATTTT
-,many,TRBV11-3,TRBJ2-1,CASSLIGSNEQFF,TGTGCCAGCAGCTTAATCGGTTCCAATGAGCAGTTCTTC
TRBD1,few,TRBV11-1,TRBJ1-1,CASSLTRGMNTEAFF,TGTGCCAGCAGCTTAACCAGGGGGATGAACACTGAAGCTTTCTTT
-,few,TRBV11-1,TRBJ2-7,CASSFQAGRIGYEQYF,TGTGCCAGCAGCTTCCAGGCGGGCCGGATTGGATACGAGCAGTACTTC
TRBD1,many,TRBV7-8,TRBJ1-1,CASSVDRLNTEAFF,TGTGCCAGCAGCGTGGACAGGCTGAACACTGAAGCTTTCTTT
-,few,TRBV6-2/TRBV6-3,TRBJ2-7,CASSSTPGRDYEQYF,TGTGCCAGCAGTTCAACCCCGGGCCGGGACTACGAGCAGTACTTC
-,-,TRBV2,TRBJ1-2,CASSADQVSYGYTF,TGTGCCAGCAGTGCGGATCAGGTTTCTTATGGCTACACCTTC
-,-,TRBV10-3,TRBJ2-3,CAISGGGRATSTDTQYF,TGTGCCATCAGTGGAGGGGGGAGGGCAACTAGCACAGATACGCAGTATTTT
-,-,TRBV20-1,TRBJ2-3,CSAKEPGMRTDTQYF,TGCAGTGCTAAAGAGCCAGGGATGCGCACAGATACGCAGTATTTT
TRBD1,few,TRBV29-1,TRBJ2-1,CSGGTGFDNEQFF,TGCAGCGGCGGGACAGGGTTCGACAATGAGCAGTTCTTC